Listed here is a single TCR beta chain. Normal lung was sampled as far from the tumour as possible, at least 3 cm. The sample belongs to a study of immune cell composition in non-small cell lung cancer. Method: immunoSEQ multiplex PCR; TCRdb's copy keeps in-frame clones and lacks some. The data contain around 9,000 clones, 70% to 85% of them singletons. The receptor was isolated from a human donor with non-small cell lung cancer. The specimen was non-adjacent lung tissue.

The CDR3 protein is CSVGRWEGTGEQYF. CDR3 DNA sequence: TGCAGCGTTGGGAGATGGGAAGGGACCGGGGAGCAGTACTTC. This chain connects TRBV29-1 to TRBJ2-7; tentatively, D is TRBD1 or TRBD2 (5 bases each). V lost 4 bases and J lost 7, with 20 bases in between. CDR3 length: 14 amino acids. CDR1 and CDR2 (germline): SQVTM, ANQGSEA.